This is a list of T cell receptor beta chains from one sample in a study of blood T cells in healthy people across ages. TCRdb independently ran MiXCR on the 5' RACE reads; one entry per CDR3 protein. This sample has roughly 1 million distinct CDR3 sequences, with approximately 26% found just once. The sample was also reused in another study, on T cells of mothers and their children.

The sample consisted of blood. Receptors originate from a girl aged 2 to 10 in good health. CDR3s include the opening cysteine and the closing phenylalanine or tryptophan. The D gene is left open where the match is weak. Rows may omit the clone size; those that give it use once, few, many or a size class.

TRBV25-1	TRBJ2-7	.	.	TGTGCCAGCAGTGAGACAGTCAGGCCCTACGAGCAGTACTTC	CASSETVRPYEQYF
TRBV7-9	TRBJ2-5	.	.	TGTGCCAGCAGCTCCCTCCTGGGATCCCGCGCGTTGGAGCAGTACTTC	CASSSLLGSRALEQYF
TRBV12-5	TRBJ2-1	TRBD2	few	TGTGCTAGTGGTTTGGTCCCCGCTGTAGCGGGAGGTTACAATGAGCAGTTCTTC	CASGLVPAVAGGYNEQFF
TRBV9	TRBJ1-6	TRBD1	.	TGTGCCAGCAGCCCCCCGACAGGGAATTCACCCCTCCACTTT	CASSPPTGNSPLHF
TRBV12-1	TRBJ2-1	.	many	TGTGCCAGCAGCACGGACTCGAGCTCCTACAATGAGCAGTTCTTC	CASSTDSSSYNEQFF
TRBV10-3	TRBJ2-2	.	.	TGTGCCATCAGTGGAATTGGGACTGAGACCGGGGAGCTGTTTTTT	CAISGIGTETGELFF
TRBV6-2/TRBV6-3	TRBJ1-5	.	.	TGTGCCAGCAGTCCCAAGAGATGGACGGCCAATCAGCCCCAGCATTTT	CASSPKRWTANQPQHF
TRBV6-1	TRBJ1-6	TRBD1	.	TGTGCCAGCAGTGACTACGGACAGGGGGGTTCACCCCTCCACTTT	CASSDYGQGGSPLHF
TRBV7-8	TRBJ2-5	.	few	TGTGCCAGCAGCCCACCAGCAGCTCAGGGGATAGAGACCCAGTACTTC	CASSPPAAQGIETQYF
TRBV28	TRBJ1-2	.	few	TGTGCCAGCAGTTTTAAGGGAAAGGGGTACAAACTAGCGGGCTACACCTTC	CASSFKGKGYKLAGYTF
TRBV7-3	TRBJ2-5	.	.	TGTGCCAGCAGCTTAACATCGGTTCGGGGTTCGCAAGAGACCCAGTACTTC	CASSLTSVRGSQETQYF
TRBV6-5	TRBJ1-1	.	few	TGTGCCAGCAGAGGATGGGAGGGCACTGAAGCTTTCTTT	CASRGWEGTEAFF
TRBV28	TRBJ2-3	.	few	TGTGCCAACACTCCTCCCCCGGGATCGACGCAGTATTTT	CANTPPPGSTQYF
TRBV5-1	TRBJ2-1	TRBD2	.	TGCGCCAGCAGCCCCGGGACTAGCCTCGGTGAGCAGCTCTTC	CASSPGTSLGEQLF
TRBV12-5	TRBJ1-2	.	.	TGTGCTAGTGGTTTGGGGCAGGCAAGAGACTACACCTTC	CASGLGQARDYTF
TRBV4-1	TRBJ2-5	TRBD2	.	TGCGTCAGCAGCCCATGGACTAGCGGGACTCAAGAGACCCAGTACTTC	CVSSPWTSGTQETQYF
TRBV27	TRBJ1-2	TRBD1	few	TGTGCCAGCAGTTTATCGGGGACAGCTCATTGGAGCTACACCTTC	CASSLSGTAHWSYTF
TRBV29-1	TRBJ1-1	.	few	TGCAGCGCTCAATCCTTGAACACTGAAGCTTTCTTT	CSAQSLNTEAFF
TRBV9	TRBJ1-2	.	.	TGTGCCAGCAGCGTAGCAGGTATTGGTGGCTACACCTTC	CASSVAGIGGYTF
TRBV20-1	TRBJ1-4	.	.	TGCAGTGCACAGAATGTTTCGGATAATGAAAAACTGTTTTTT	CSAQNVSDNEKLFF
TRBV12-3/TRBV12-4	TRBJ2-1	TRBD2	few	TGTGCCAGCAGTTTTACTAGCGGGAACAATGAGCAGTTCTTC	CASSFTSGNNEQFF
TRBV9	TRBJ2-1	TRBD2	.	TGTGCCAGCAGCGTCGGGGGGAGCATGGAGAATGAGCAGTTCTTC	CASSVGGSMENEQFF
TRBV28	TRBJ2-1	TRBD2	.	TGTGCCAGCAGTTTAACGGCTAGCGGTGCACCCTACAATGAGCAGTTCTTC	CASSLTASGAPYNEQFF
TRBV7-2	TRBJ2-5	.	.	TGTGCCAGCAGCTCCGGGCCGGCAATTACCCAGTACTTC	CASSSGPAITQYF
TRBV10-3	TRBJ2-7	TRBD1	.	TGTGCCATCAGTGAGTCGGGACAGGGTGCGGGCGAGCAGTACTTC	CAISESGQGAGEQYF
TRBV7-6	TRBJ2-5	TRBD2	few	TGTGCCAGCAGCTTAGAACTAGCGGAGGGGTTGGTAGAGACCCAGTACTTC	CASSLELAEGLVETQYF
TRBV7-2	TRBJ2-2	.	.	TGTGCCAGCAGCTTTCAGGGAAGCACCGGGGAGCTGTTTTTT	CASSFQGSTGELFF
TRBV20-1	TRBJ2-5	.	few	TGCAGTGCTAATGGGGTCGGCGGTTGGGAGACCCAGTACTTC	CSANGVGGWETQYF
TRBV7-2	TRBJ2-3	TRBD2	.	TGTGCCAGCAGCCCCCTAGCGGGAGTATTGGGGACGCAGTATTTT	CASSPLAGVLGTQYF
TRBV20-1	TRBJ2-7	.	.	TGCAGTGCTAGAGATCAGTTTAGGGGCAGGAACTACGAGCAGTACTTC	CSARDQFRGRNYEQYF
TRBV20-1	TRBJ2-1	.	.	TGCAGTGCCCCTTCCCCTCACTCCTACAATGAGCAGTTCTTC	CSAPSPHSYNEQFF
TRBV20-1	TRBJ2-1	.	few	TGCAGTGCTAGAGACGTATCATATGGACCGTACAATGAGCAGTTCTTC	CSARDVSYGPYNEQFF
TRBV29-1	TRBJ1-2	TRBD1	.	TGCAGCGTTGCTCCCGTGACAGGGAGCTATGGCTACACCTTC	CSVAPVTGSYGYTF
TRBV5-6	TRBJ2-5	TRBD2	few	TGTGCCAGCAGCTTGGTTCACCAGCGGGGTTTGCAAGAGACCCAGTACTTC	CASSLVHQRGLQETQYF
TRBV5-1	TRBJ2-1	.	.	TGCGCCAGCAGTGAGGGACACAGGGGAGCGGGTGAGCAGTTCTTC	CASSEGHRGAGEQFF
TRBV7-9	TRBJ2-7	TRBD1	few	TGTGCCAGCACCTCGGGACAGATAGCCTACGAGCAGTACTTC	CASTSGQIAYEQYF
TRBV29-1	TRBJ1-4	TRBD1	.	TGCAGCGGTACAGGGGTGGGCGAAAAACTGTTTTTT	CSGTGVGEKLFF
TRBV20-1	TRBJ1-2	.	.	TGCAGTGTACGGATTTGGGCCTCCCTGGGCGCTAACTATGGCTACACCTTC	CSVRIWASLGANYGYTF
TRBV20-1	TRBJ1-4	.	.	TGCAGTGCTCTACAGGGACCCAATGAAAAACTGTTTTTT	CSALQGPNEKLFF
TRBV29-1	TRBJ2-6	.	few	TGCAGCGTGCCAGGGAGTGGGGCCAACGTCCTGACTTTC	CSVPGSGANVLTF
TRBV6-5	TRBJ2-1	.	.	TGTGCCAGCAGCCGGTCTTTTCGATCTTACAATGAGCGGTTCTTC	CASSRSFRSYNERFF
TRBV20-1	TRBJ2-5	TRBD2	.	TGCAGTGCCCCGACTAGCGGGGGGACCTACCAAGAGACCCAGTACTTC	CSAPTSGGTYQETQYF
TRBV21-1	TRBJ2-3	.	.	TGTGCCAGCCCCCCGGGGACAGGGGAGGATACGCAGTATTTT	CASPPGTGEDTQYF
TRBV6-2/TRBV6-3	TRBJ2-6	.	few	TGTGCCAGCAGGGACCGTAACTCTGGGGCCAACGTCCTGACTTTC	CASRDRNSGANVLTF
TRBV6-6	TRBJ2-4	.	.	TGTGCCAGCAGTCGGGACTCTCCTCGAGGCAAAAACATTCAGTACTTC	CASSRDSPRGKNIQYF
TRBV7-2	TRBJ2-6	TRBD1	.	TGTGCCAGCAGCTACCTCCAGGGGGCATCAGGGGCCAACGTCCTGACTTTC	CASSYLQGASGANVLTF
TRBV6-5	TRBJ1-2	.	.	TGTGCCAGCAGTTCCGTCAGCTATGGCTACACCTTC	CASSSVSYGYTF
TRBV29-1	TRBJ2-1	TRBD2	.	TGCAGCGTAAGTGGAGCGGGGGGGCCCAATGAGCAGTTCTTC	CSVSGAGGPNEQFF
TRBV7-9	TRBJ2-1	TRBD1	.	TGTGCCAGCAGCCGTGCCGGGACAGGGCCCTACAATGAGCAGTTCTTC	CASSRAGTGPYNEQFF
TRBV20-1	TRBJ1-6	.	.	TGCAGTGCTACCCACCCGTTTAATAATTCACCCCTCCACTTT	CSATHPFNNSPLHF
TRBV6-1	TRBJ2-1	.	few	TGTGCCAGCAGTGAGGGGATCTCTAGATTTTCCTACAATGAGCAGTTCTTC	CASSEGISRFSYNEQFF
TRBV28	TRBJ2-7	.	.	TGTGCCAGCAGTTTAAGGATACTCCACTACGAGCAGTACTTC	CASSLRILHYEQYF
TRBV4-2	TRBJ2-3	.	few	TGTGCCAGCAGCCAGACGGACTTCCCCACAGATACGCAGTATTTT	CASSQTDFPTDTQYF
TRBV28	TRBJ2-7	.	.	TGTGCCAGCAGTCCTCTTTTGTTACCCTACGAGCAGTACTTC	CASSPLLLPYEQYF
TRBV15	TRBJ2-1	.	.	TGTGCCACCAGCAGACGACGGGACTCCTACAATGAGCAGTTCTTC	CATSRRRDSYNEQFF